Listed below are T cell receptor beta chains from one sample, sequenced in a study of metastatic and nonmetastatic thyroid tumors. TCRdb re-called clones from the PCR reads using MiXCR. The sample carries about 19,000 clones, approximately 30% recorded once. The sample was adjacent normal tissue. The receptors shown here come from a female donor with papillary thyroid cancer or a benign thyroid nodule (not recorded which). Some clones in this sample may be carry-over from other donors' samples. Each CDR3 is given with its conserved first and last residue. D genes are given only for firm matches. Only some rows state a clone size, as once, few, many or a class for expanded clones.

CDR3nt: TGTGCCAGCAGTCCCTCGTCGTGGGGATCCTATGGCTACACCTTC
CDR3aa: CASSPSSWGSYGYTF
v_gene: TRBV28
abundance: few
j_gene: TRBJ1-2
d_gene: .

CDR3nt: TGTGCCAGCAGTTTTTGGTCTGCTTGGGGAAATCAGCCCCAGCATTTT
CDR3aa: CASSFWSAWGNQPQHF
v_gene: TRBV28
abundance: many
j_gene: TRBJ1-5
d_gene: .

CDR3nt: TGTGCCTGGAGGGGGTTCGGAAACACCATATATTTT
CDR3aa: CAWRGFGNTIYF
v_gene: TRBV30
abundance: .
j_gene: TRBJ1-3
d_gene: .

CDR3nt: TGTGCCAGCAGCCAAGATTTGTGGACAGCCCTCTATGGCTACACCTTC
CDR3aa: CASSQDLWTALYGYTF
v_gene: TRBV4-2
abundance: once
j_gene: TRBJ1-2
d_gene: .

CDR3nt: TGTGCCAGCAGTGACCCCCTAGGGACTAGCGGGAGTTCCTACAATGAGCAGTTCTTC
CDR3aa: CASSDPLGTSGSSYNEQFF
v_gene: TRBV6-4
abundance: .
j_gene: TRBJ2-1
d_gene: TRBD2

CDR3nt: TGTGCCAGCAGCCTCGGGATCCGGAGAAACATTCAGTACTTC
CDR3aa: CASSLGIRRNIQYF
v_gene: TRBV6-2/TRBV6-3
abundance: .
j_gene: TRBJ2-4
d_gene: .

CDR3nt: TGTGCCAGCAGATTCCAGGGCGTGCAGTACTTC
CDR3aa: CASRFQGVQYF
v_gene: TRBV12-3/TRBV12-4
abundance: .
j_gene: TRBJ2-7
d_gene: .

CDR3nt: TGTGCCAGCAGTCGACGGGAGGGATATACGCAGTATTTT
CDR3aa: CASSRREGYTQYF
v_gene: TRBV27
abundance: .
j_gene: TRBJ2-3
d_gene: TRBD2

CDR3nt: TGTGCCAGCATCCGAGGGGTGTTGACAGGGAGCAACTATGGCTACACCTTC
CDR3aa: CASIRGVLTGSNYGYTF
v_gene: TRBV6-1
abundance: medium-sized
j_gene: TRBJ1-2
d_gene: TRBD1

CDR3nt: TGCGCCAGCAGCCCTGGGACAGAGGCCTACGAGCAGTACTTC
CDR3aa: CASSPGTEAYEQYF
v_gene: TRBV5-1
abundance: .
j_gene: TRBJ2-7
d_gene: TRBD1

CDR3nt: TGTGCCAGCAGCACCCATAGACAGGGCCAGGGGGAGCAGTACTTC
CDR3aa: CASSTHRQGQGEQYF
v_gene: TRBV5-6
abundance: .
j_gene: TRBJ2-7
d_gene: TRBD1

CDR3nt: TGCAGCGTTTGGGCAAGTAACTATGGCTACACCTTC
CDR3aa: CSVWASNYGYTF
v_gene: TRBV29-1
abundance: many
j_gene: TRBJ1-2
d_gene: .

CDR3nt: TGTGCCAGCAGTGAATCCCCCCTCGGGGAGACCCAGTACTTC
CDR3aa: CASSESPLGETQYF
v_gene: TRBV2
abundance: .
j_gene: TRBJ2-5
d_gene: .

CDR3nt: TGTGCCAGCAGTTACTCGGCGGGCAGGGACTTTAACTATGGCTACACCTTC
CDR3aa: CASSYSAGRDFNYGYTF
v_gene: TRBV6-2/TRBV6-3
abundance: few
j_gene: TRBJ1-2
d_gene: .

CDR3nt: TGTGCCAGCACCCGGGTCGAGCGGCGCTACGAGCAGTACTTC
CDR3aa: CASTRVERRYEQYF
v_gene: TRBV7-9
abundance: many
j_gene: TRBJ2-7
d_gene: .

CDR3nt: TGTGCCAGCAGTTACGCCTACGAGCAGTACTTC
CDR3aa: CASSYAYEQYF
v_gene: TRBV6-2/TRBV6-3
abundance: large
j_gene: TRBJ2-7
d_gene: .

CDR3nt: TGTGCCAGCAGTTACTCGCCAACCGGGGAGCTGTTTTTT
CDR3aa: CASSYSPTGELFF
v_gene: TRBV6-5
abundance: few
j_gene: TRBJ2-2
d_gene: .

CDR3nt: TGTGCCAGCAAGGAGGTGGGGAGTGAGCAGTTCTTC
CDR3aa: CASKEVGSEQFF
v_gene: TRBV2
abundance: few
j_gene: TRBJ2-1
d_gene: .

CDR3nt: TGTGCGAGCAGTAAGCGAGCCCTCTCGGATACGCAGTATTTT
CDR3aa: CASSKRALSDTQYF
v_gene: TRBV6-1
abundance: .
j_gene: TRBJ2-3
d_gene: .

CDR3nt: TGCGCCAGCAGTGAGAAACACACCGGGGAGCTGTTTTTT
CDR3aa: CASSEKHTGELFF
v_gene: TRBV10-2
abundance: .
j_gene: TRBJ2-2
d_gene: .

CDR3nt: TGCGCCAGCAGCTTGGAGGTATCGGGGGCAGGAAACACCATATATTTT
CDR3aa: CASSLEVSGAGNTIYF
v_gene: TRBV5-1
abundance: .
j_gene: TRBJ1-3
d_gene: .

CDR3nt: TGCGCCAGCAGCTTGTCTACCCAGACAGATACGCAGTATTTT
CDR3aa: CASSLSTQTDTQYF
v_gene: TRBV5-1
abundance: once
j_gene: TRBJ2-3
d_gene: .

CDR3nt: TGTGCCACCCGTAGCGGGACTCAAGAGACCCAGTACTTC
CDR3aa: CATRSGTQETQYF
v_gene: TRBV15
abundance: .
j_gene: TRBJ2-5
d_gene: TRBD2

CDR3nt: TGTGCCAGCAGTGAATCCGGGGACAGGGGAACCTACGAGCAGTACTTC
CDR3aa: CASSESGDRGTYEQYF
v_gene: TRBV2
abundance: medium-sized
j_gene: TRBJ2-7
d_gene: TRBD1

CDR3nt: TGCGCCAGCAGCGTCCGGGACAGCTATGGCTACACCTTC
CDR3aa: CASSVRDSYGYTF
v_gene: TRBV5-1
abundance: .
j_gene: TRBJ1-2
d_gene: TRBD1

CDR3nt: TGTGCCAGCAGCCAACGCGGGGGGGGTTACAATGAGCAGTTCTTC
CDR3aa: CASSQRGGGYNEQFF
v_gene: TRBV3-1
abundance: many
j_gene: TRBJ2-1
d_gene: TRBD2

CDR3nt: TGTGCCAGCAGGACCGGCGAACCGAACTACAATGAGCAGTTCTTC
CDR3aa: CASRTGEPNYNEQFF
v_gene: TRBV11-2
abundance: .
j_gene: TRBJ2-1
d_gene: .

CDR3nt: TGTGCCAGCAGTTTGGCGGGAGGTTATGGCTACACCTTC
CDR3aa: CASSLAGGYGYTF
v_gene: TRBV28
abundance: .
j_gene: TRBJ1-2
d_gene: .

CDR3nt: TGTGCCAGCAGTGACCACAGGGGAGACTATGGCTACACCTTC
CDR3aa: CASSDHRGDYGYTF
v_gene: TRBV6-1
abundance: medium-sized
j_gene: TRBJ1-2
d_gene: TRBD1

CDR3nt: TGTGCCAGCAGTTTTCCGGGGGCGATCCCCTATGGCTACACCTTC
CDR3aa: CASSFPGAIPYGYTF
v_gene: TRBV12-3/TRBV12-4
abundance: few
j_gene: TRBJ1-2
d_gene: .

CDR3nt: TGTGCCAGCAGTCGGGGGACAGGGTACAACTATGGCTACACCTTC
CDR3aa: CASSRGTGYNYGYTF
v_gene: TRBV6-1
abundance: .
j_gene: TRBJ1-2
d_gene: TRBD1

CDR3nt: TGTGCCAACTCACCACCGGGAATGGGCACTGAGGCTTTCTTT
CDR3aa: CANSPPGMGTEAFF
v_gene: TRBV18
abundance: .
j_gene: TRBJ1-1
d_gene: .

CDR3nt: TGTGCCAGCACCACTGGGTCCTATAATTCACCCCTCCACTTT
CDR3aa: CASTTGSYNSPLHF
v_gene: TRBV11-2
abundance: .
j_gene: TRBJ1-6
d_gene: .

CDR3nt: TGCGCCAGCAGCTTGCGGCGGGATCGCTCCTACGAGCAGTACTTC
CDR3aa: CASSLRRDRSYEQYF
v_gene: TRBV7-9
abundance: .
j_gene: TRBJ2-7
d_gene: .

CDR3nt: TGTGCCAGCAGTACCGGGACCTACAATGAGCAGTTCTTC
CDR3aa: CASSTGTYNEQFF
v_gene: TRBV12-3/TRBV12-4
abundance: .
j_gene: TRBJ2-1
d_gene: .

CDR3nt: TGTGCCAGCAGCCTACTTCGTAAAGACAGGGGGTGGACTGAAGCTTTCTTC
CDR3aa: CASSLLRKDRGWTEAFF
v_gene: TRBV13
abundance: few
j_gene: TRBJ1-1
d_gene: TRBD1

CDR3nt: TGTGCCAGCAGTGGGGACAGCACCTACGAGCAGTACTTC
CDR3aa: CASSGDSTYEQYF
v_gene: TRBV27
abundance: .
j_gene: TRBJ2-7
d_gene: TRBD1

CDR3nt: TGTGCCAGCAGCCAAGAGGGCGCCAGTGAGCAGTTCTTC
CDR3aa: CASSQEGASEQFF
v_gene: TRBV4-2
abundance: large
j_gene: TRBJ2-1
d_gene: .

CDR3nt: TGTGCTAGCCGAGTAGCGGGAGATGTTAATGAGCAGTTCTTC
CDR3aa: CASRVAGDVNEQFF
v_gene: TRBV12-5
abundance: .
j_gene: TRBJ2-1
d_gene: TRBD2

CDR3nt: TGCGCCAGCAGCTTGGTACCGAATCTTGGGACCACCAGCTCTGGGGCCAACGTCCTGACTTTC
CDR3aa: CASSLVPNLGTTSSGANVLTF
v_gene: TRBV5-1
abundance: many
j_gene: TRBJ2-6
d_gene: .

CDR3nt: TGCAGTGTTCGTGGACAGGGCTACGAGCAGTACTTC
CDR3aa: CSVRGQGYEQYF
v_gene: TRBV20-1
abundance: .
j_gene: TRBJ2-7
d_gene: TRBD1